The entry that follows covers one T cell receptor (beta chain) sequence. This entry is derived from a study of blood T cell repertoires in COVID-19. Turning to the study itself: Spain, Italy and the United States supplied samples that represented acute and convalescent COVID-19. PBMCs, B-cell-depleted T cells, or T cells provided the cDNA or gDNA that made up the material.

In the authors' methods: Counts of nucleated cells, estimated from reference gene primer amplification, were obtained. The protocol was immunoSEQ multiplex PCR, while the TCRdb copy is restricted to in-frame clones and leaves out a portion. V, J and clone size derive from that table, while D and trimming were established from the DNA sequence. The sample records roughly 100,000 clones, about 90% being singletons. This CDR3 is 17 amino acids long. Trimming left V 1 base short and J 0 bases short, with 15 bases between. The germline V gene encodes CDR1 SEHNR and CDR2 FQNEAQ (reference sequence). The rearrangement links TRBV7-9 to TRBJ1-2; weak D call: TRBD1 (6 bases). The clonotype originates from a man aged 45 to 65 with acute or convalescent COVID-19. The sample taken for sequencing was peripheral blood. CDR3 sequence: CASSLDAGVLANYGYTF. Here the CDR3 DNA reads TGTGCCAGCAGCTTAGATGCAGGGGTACTAGCTAACTATGGCTACACCTTC. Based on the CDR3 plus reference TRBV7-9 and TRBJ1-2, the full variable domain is DTGVSQNPRHKITKRGQNVTFRCDPISEHNRLYWYRQTLGQGPEFLTYFQNEAQLEKSRLLSDRFSAERPKGSFSTLEIQRTEQGDSAMYLCASSLDAGVLANYGYTFGSGTRLTVV.